This T cell receptor beta chain was captured in a study of T cells in women clearing cervical HPV infection. Study-level information: Controls gave blood once infection was undetectable; cases at lesion identification. Case blood was drawn a median roughly 160 days after lesion detection.

The CDR3 has 14 residues. Germline lookup yields CDR1 SNHLY and CDR2 FYNNEI. V was shortened by 4 bases and J by 8 bases, with 15 bases between the two germline ends. General study findings and limits: CIN3+ cases had significantly higher TCR richness than controls; evenness did not differ.

Repertoires were generated with immunoSEQ multiplex PCR, while TCRdb's copy carries only in-frame clones and drops some. This table lists around 30,000 clones. About this clone: Its target is unknown. Coverage ceases 3 residues before the CDR3 finishes, and the germline J gene fills in the end.

The chain joins TRBV2 to TRBJ2-4; TRBD2 is a possible D gene (5 bases). The source of this sequence is a woman between 18 and 75 years old with a cervical HPV16 infection that either progressed to CIN3+ or cleared (not recorded which). The sequenced material came from blood buffy coat. CDR3: CASSVVPIGDIQYF. The sequenced part of the CDR3 DNA is TGTGCCAGCAGTGTAGTTCCCATCGGGGACATT. The full variable domain, completed using reference TRBV2 and TRBJ2-4, is EPEVTQTPSHQVTQMGQEVILRCVPISNHLYFYWYRQILGQKVEFLVSFYNNEISEKSEIFDDQFSVERPDGSNFTLKIRSTKLEDSAMYFCASSVVPIGDIQYFGAGTRLSVL.